Here is one T cell receptor beta chain with its context. Original analysis: Researchers report that nucleated cell counts were estimated from reference gene primer amplification. Assay used: immunoSEQ multiplex PCR; TCRdb lists only in-frame clones, some missing. V, J and clone size are those of that table, while D and trimming were read from the DNA. The sample records about 140,000 clones, roughly 84% being singletons. This sample stems from a study of blood T cell repertoires in COVID-19. Germline loops: CDR1 SGHAT, CDR2 FQNNGV. Trimming pared 3 bases from V and 0 bases from J, leaving 11 bases between. The CDR3 length is 15 residues.

The chain uses TRBV11-2 and TRBJ1-1; D is possibly TRBD1 (6 bases). This clonotype was obtained from a man aged 65 to 85 who had been exposed to COVID-19. Specimen: PBMCs or T cells enriched from blood (not recorded which). CDR3 amino acids: CASSFLGGLNTEAFF. In nucleotides, the CDR3 is TGTGCCAGCAGCTTTTTGGGGGGGCTGAACACTGAAGCTTTCTTT.